This TCR beta chain originates from a study of shared clonotypes between healthy human individuals. Once extracted for a subset, genomic DNA was divided evenly among several immunoSEQ plates. Assay: immunoSEQ multiplex PCR; the TCRdb copy retains only in-frame clones and omits some. The repertoire holds 2 million to 2.5 million clones, 85% to 95% seen once, with under 0.15% in the top ten. In regard to this clone: A much more abundant neighbour one base away suggests this may be a read error. The sample contains more than one DNA sequence encoding this CDR3.

With V trimmed by 6 bases and J by 2 bases, 3 bases remained unmatched. The CDR3 loop spans 14 amino acids. Germline V lookup: CDR1 MNHNY, CDR2 SVGAGI (reference sequence). This TCR was sampled from a man between 18 and 35 years old in good health. The gene calls are TRBV6-6 and TRBJ2-7; 11 nucleotides match TRBD1. The specimen sequenced was naive CD4+ T cells sorted from blood. The sample's subset: CD45RA+ positively selected. The CDR3 spells CASSLGQGAYEQYF. DNA for the CDR3: TGTGCCAGCAGCTTGGGACAGGGGGCCTACGAGCAGTACTTC.